This T cell receptor beta chain was recorded in a study of shared clonotypes between healthy human individuals. Splitting the CD4+ cells yielded a CD45RA+ naive subset and a CD45RA-negative memory subset. Concerning this clone itself: Its target is unknown.

TCRdb's table, derived via immunoSEQ multiplex PCR, lists solely in-frame clones and lacks some. The repertoire holds about 1.1 million clones, with 75% to 80% as singletons. Study results and caveats: When naive CD4 clonotypes were compared across a few donors, around 5% were shared.

This CDR3 has 16 amino acids. Trimming left V 1 base short and J 4 bases short, with 17 bases between. Germline CDR1 and CDR2: SGHNT and YYREEE (reference sequence). The origin of this receptor is a man in his late teens or twenties in good health. Some clones in this sample may be carry-over from other donors' samples. The specimen was memory CD4+ T cells from PBMCs. The subset here: CD45RA-negative fraction. This chain links TRBV5-4 with TRBJ1-2; possible D gene TRBD1, 5 bases. The CDR3 here is CASSLRAMGRGYGYTF. The CDR3 region has the DNA TGTGCCAGCAGCTTGAGGGCTATGGGGCGCGGCTATGGCTACACCTTC.